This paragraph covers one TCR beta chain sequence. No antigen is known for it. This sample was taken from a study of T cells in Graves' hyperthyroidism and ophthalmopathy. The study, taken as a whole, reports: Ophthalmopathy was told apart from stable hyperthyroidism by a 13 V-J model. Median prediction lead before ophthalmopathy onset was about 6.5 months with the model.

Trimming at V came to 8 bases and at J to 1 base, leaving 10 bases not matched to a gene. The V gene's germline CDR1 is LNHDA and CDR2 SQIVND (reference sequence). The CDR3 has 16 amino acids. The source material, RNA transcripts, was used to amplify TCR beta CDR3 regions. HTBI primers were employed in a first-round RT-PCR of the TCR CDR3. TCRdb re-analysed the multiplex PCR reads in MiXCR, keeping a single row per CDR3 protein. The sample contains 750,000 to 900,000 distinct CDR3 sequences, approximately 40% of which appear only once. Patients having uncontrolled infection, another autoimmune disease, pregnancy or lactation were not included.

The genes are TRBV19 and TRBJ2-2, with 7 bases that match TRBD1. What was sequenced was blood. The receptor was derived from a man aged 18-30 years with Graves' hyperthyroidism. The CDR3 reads CASEAGGGRNTGELFF. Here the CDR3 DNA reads TGTGCCAGTGAAGCAGGGGGTGGTCGGAACACCGGGGAGCTGTTTTTT.